Listed below are T cell receptor beta chains from one sample, sequenced in a study of T cells in Graves' hyperthyroidism and ophthalmopathy. TCRdb independently ran MiXCR on the multiplex PCR reads; one entry per CDR3 protein. This table has a few hundred thousand distinct CDR3 sequences, nearly 15% appearing once. The sequenced sample consisted of blood. The receptors originated from a woman in her fifties or sixties with Graves' ophthalmopathy. CDR3s include the opening cysteine and the closing phenylalanine or tryptophan. A D gene is named only where the DNA matches it firmly. Clone size is given for some rows only: seen once, a few or many times, or a class if the clone is expanded.

many,13,TRBD1,TRBJ2-4,TRBV28,TGTGCCAGCAGTGATTGGACAGGAAACATTCAGTACTTC,CASSDWTGNIQYF
many,11,NA,TRBJ2-1,TRBV20-1,TGCAGTGCCCGCGCGGACACCGAGCAGTTCTTC,CSARADTEQFF
many,15,TRBD1,TRBJ2-7,TRBV20-1,TGCAGTGCTAGAGGTCCCGGGACAGGGGTTAACGAGCAGTACTTC,CSARGPGTGVNEQYF
few,15,TRBD1,TRBJ2-7,TRBV6-1,TGTGCCAGCAGCCCGCCCCGGGACAGAAACTACGAGCAGTACTTC,CASSPPRDRNYEQYF
NA,15,TRBD1,TRBJ1-3,TRBV6-1,TGTGCCAGCAGCACCGACAGGGTTGGTGGAAACACCATATATTTT,CASSTDRVGGNTIYF
few,15,NA,TRBJ2-5,TRBV7-9,TGTGCCAGCAGCGCCGGGGATCTGTACCAAGAGACCCAGTACTTC,CASSAGDLYQETQYF
few,14,NA,TRBJ2-5,TRBV6-5,TGTGCCAGCAGTTACTCCAGGTATCAAGAGACCCAGTACTTC,CASSYSRYQETQYF
few,16,TRBD2,TRBJ2-1,TRBV7-9,TGTGCCAGCAGCTTAGTACGGGCTAGCGGGAGACATGAGCAGTTCTTC,CASSLVRASGRHEQFF
few,14,TRBD1,TRBJ1-6,TRBV27,TGTGCCAGCACTTGGACAGGGGCTAATTCACCCCTCCACTTT,CASTWTGANSPLHF
many,17,TRBD2,TRBJ2-1,TRBV7-2,TGTGCCAGCAGCCCAGGCCCCGGGACTAGCGCCTTTTATGAGCAGTTCTTC,CASSPGPGTSAFYEQFF
many,15,NA,TRBJ2-2,TRBV5-8,TGTGCCAGCAGCCGAGACTGGGGGAACACCGGGGAGCTGTTTTTT,CASSRDWGNTGELFF
many,12,NA,TRBJ2-7,TRBV28,TGTGCCGCCCGAGGGGGGACCTACGAGCAGTACTTC,CAARGGTYEQYF
few,13,NA,TRBJ2-1,TRBV18,TGTGCCAGCTCACCCCGACAGTACAATGAGCAGTTCTTC,CASSPRQYNEQFF
once,13,NA,TRBJ2-5,TRBV28,TGTGCCATAAACCTTCCGGGACACCGGACCCAGTACTTC,CAINLPGHRTQYF
NA,14,TRBD1,TRBJ2-3,TRBV28,TGTGCCAGCAGTCTCGGGGGACAGGGCGATACGCAGTATTTT,CASSLGGQGDTQYF
few,14,NA,TRBJ2-1,TRBV7-2,TGTGCCAGCAGCTCCCGGACTAACTACAATGAGCAGTTCTTC,CASSSRTNYNEQFF
NA,13,TRBD2,TRBJ2-3,TRBV3-1,TGTGCCAGCAGCCAACTAGCGGGATCGGCGCAGTATTTT,CASSQLAGSAQYF
NA,16,NA,TRBJ2-7,TRBV5-1,TGCGCCAGCAGTCCCGATGGGGGGGCGACGGGCTACGAGCAGTACTTC,CASSPDGGATGYEQYF
many,15,TRBD2,TRBJ2-7,TRBV7-9,TGTGCCAGCAGTTTTAGCGGGAGGATTGTAGGCGAGCAGTACTTC,CASSFSGRIVGEQYF
few,18,TRBD2,TRBJ2-2,TRBV4-1,TGCGCCAGCAGCCAAGGGGGACTAGCGGGCGCGAACACCGGGGAGCTGTTTTTT,CASSQGGLAGANTGELFF
few,18,TRBD2,TRBJ2-1,TRBV6-1,TGTGCCAGCAGGCCCCGAATAGCGGGAGATACATCCTACAATGAGCAGTTCTTC,CASRPRIAGDTSYNEQFF
once,18,NA,TRBJ2-3,TRBV11-2,TGTGCCAGCAGCCCGAACAGGGGGGGGGACCTCAGCACAGATACGCAGTATTTT,CASSPNRGGDLSTDTQYF